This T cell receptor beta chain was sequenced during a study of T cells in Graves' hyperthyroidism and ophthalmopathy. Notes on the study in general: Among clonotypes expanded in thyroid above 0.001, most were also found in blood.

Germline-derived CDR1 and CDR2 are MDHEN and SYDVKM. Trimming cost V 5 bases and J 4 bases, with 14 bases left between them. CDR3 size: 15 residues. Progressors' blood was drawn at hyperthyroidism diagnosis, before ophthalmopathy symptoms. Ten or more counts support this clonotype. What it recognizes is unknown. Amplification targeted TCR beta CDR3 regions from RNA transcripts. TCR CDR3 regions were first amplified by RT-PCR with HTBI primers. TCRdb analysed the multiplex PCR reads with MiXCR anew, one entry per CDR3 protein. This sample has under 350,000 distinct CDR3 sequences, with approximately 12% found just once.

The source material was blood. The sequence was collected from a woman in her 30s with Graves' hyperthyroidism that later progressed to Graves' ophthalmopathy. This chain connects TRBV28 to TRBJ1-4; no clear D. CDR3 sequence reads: CASSPPTLGNEKLFF. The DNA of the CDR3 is TGTGCCAGCAGTCCCCCGACGCTCGGTAATGAAAAACTGTTTTTT.